The sequence of this T cell receptor beta chain was determined in a study of regulatory T cells in long-lasting Graves disease. The study, taken as a whole, reports: Persistent Graves' patients showed reduced TCR diversity versus newly diagnosed patients.

CDR3-region Arm-PCR and iRepertoire HTBI primers produced the TCR beta libraries. MiXCR, applied by TCRdb to the multiplex PCR reads, yields one record per CDR3 protein. Of hundreds of thousands of distinct CDR3 sequences listed, roughly a sixth are singletons. Time point in this sample: newly diagnosed GD, antithyroid drugs for less than 3 months. RNA isolated from PBMCs was used to make the TCR library. Peripheral blood, about 8.8 milliliters of it, was drawn into EDTA tubes. Germline V lookup: CDR1 SGHRS, CDR2 YFSETQ. The CDR3 totals 13 residues. Trimming stripped 1 base from V and 7 bases from J, with 8 bases between. This clonotype appeared many times. Its specificity is unknown. The sample also formed part of further work on T cells in Graves' hyperthyroidism and ophthalmopathy. As reported in that work: Hyperthyroidism was newly diagnosed in patients aged 18 to 65 (duration under 2 months).

The TCR comes from a middle-aged woman with Graves disease. The gene calls are TRBV5-1 and TRBJ2-2, with D uncertain. Sequencing was performed on peripheral blood mononuclear cells (PBMCs), taken at new diagnosis, from a patient treated with antithyroid drugs. This chain's CDR3 is CASSLKGNGELFF. The CDR3, as DNA: TGCGCCAGCAGCTTGAAGGGAAACGGGGAGCTGTTTTTT.